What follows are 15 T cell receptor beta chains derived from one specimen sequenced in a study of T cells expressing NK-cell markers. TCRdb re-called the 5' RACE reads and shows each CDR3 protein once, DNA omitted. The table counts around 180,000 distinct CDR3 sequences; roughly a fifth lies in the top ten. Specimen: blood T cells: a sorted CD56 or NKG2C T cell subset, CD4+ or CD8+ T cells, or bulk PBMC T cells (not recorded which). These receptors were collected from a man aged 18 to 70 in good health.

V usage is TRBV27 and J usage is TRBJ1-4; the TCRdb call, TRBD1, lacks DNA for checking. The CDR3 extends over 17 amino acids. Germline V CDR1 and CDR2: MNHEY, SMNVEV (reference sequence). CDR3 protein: CASSLSSDRGESEKLFF.

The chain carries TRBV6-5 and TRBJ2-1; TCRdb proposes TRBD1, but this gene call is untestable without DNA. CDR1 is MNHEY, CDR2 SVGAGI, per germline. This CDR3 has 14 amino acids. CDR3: CASSYSIGGTKQFF.

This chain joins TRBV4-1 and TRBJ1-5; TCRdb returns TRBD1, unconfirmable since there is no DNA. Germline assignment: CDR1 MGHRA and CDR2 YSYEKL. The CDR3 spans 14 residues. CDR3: CASSERTGSSPQHF.

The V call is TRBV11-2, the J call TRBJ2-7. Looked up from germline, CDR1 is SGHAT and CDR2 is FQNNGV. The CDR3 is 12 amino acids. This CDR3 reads CASSLVEYEQYF.

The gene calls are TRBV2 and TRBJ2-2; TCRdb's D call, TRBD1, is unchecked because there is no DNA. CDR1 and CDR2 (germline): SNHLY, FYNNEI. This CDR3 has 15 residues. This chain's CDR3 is CASSDERGQAGELFF.

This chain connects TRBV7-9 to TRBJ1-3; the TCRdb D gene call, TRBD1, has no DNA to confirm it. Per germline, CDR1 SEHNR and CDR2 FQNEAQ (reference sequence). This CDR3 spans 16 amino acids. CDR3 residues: CASSLVGESSGNTIYF. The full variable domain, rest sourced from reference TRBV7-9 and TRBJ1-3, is DTGVSQNPRHKITKRGQNVTFRCDPISEHNRLYWYRQTLGQGPEFLTYFQNEAQLEKSRLLSDRFSAERPKGSFSTLEIQRTEQGDSAMYLCASSLVGESSGNTIYFGEGSWLTVV.

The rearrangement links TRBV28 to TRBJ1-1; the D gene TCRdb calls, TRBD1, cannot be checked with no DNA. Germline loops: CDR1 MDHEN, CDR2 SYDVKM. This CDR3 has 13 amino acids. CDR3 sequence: CASLGGPNTEAFF.

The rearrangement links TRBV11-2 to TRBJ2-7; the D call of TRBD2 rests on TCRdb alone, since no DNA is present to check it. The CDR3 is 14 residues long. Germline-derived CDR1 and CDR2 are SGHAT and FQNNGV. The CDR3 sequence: CASSPSGVTYEQYF.

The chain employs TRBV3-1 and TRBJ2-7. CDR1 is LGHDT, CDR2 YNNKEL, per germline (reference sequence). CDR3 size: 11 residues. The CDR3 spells CASSQGVEQYF.

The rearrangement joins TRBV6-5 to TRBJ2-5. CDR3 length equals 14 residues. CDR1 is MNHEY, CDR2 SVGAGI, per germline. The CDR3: CASSYVGSRETQYF.

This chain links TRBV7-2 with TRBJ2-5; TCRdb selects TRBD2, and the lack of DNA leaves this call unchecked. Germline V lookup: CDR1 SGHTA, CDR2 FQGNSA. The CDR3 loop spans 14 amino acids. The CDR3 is CASSFWQEEETQYF. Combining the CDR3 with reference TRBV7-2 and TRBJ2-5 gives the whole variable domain GAGVSQSPSNKVTEKGKDVELRCDPISGHTALYWYRQSLGQGLEFLIYFQGNSAPDKSGLPSDRFSAERTGGSVSTLTIQRTQQEDSAVYLCASSFWQEEETQYFGPGTRLLVL.

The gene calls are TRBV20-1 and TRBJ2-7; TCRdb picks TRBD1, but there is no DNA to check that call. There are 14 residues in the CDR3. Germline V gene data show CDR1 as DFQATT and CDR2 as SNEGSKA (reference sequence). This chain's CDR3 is CSARVGDDFGEQYF.

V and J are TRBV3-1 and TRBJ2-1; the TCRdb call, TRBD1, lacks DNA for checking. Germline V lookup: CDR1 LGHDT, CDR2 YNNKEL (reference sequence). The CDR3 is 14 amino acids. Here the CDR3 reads CASSQMYGTNEQFF.

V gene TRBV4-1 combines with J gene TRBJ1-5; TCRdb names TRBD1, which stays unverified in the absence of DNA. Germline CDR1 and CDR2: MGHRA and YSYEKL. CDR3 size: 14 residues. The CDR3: CASSQEARAEPQHF.

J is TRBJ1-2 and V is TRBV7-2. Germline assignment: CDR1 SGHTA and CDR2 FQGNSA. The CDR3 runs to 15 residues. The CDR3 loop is CASSLVDRVVDGYTF.